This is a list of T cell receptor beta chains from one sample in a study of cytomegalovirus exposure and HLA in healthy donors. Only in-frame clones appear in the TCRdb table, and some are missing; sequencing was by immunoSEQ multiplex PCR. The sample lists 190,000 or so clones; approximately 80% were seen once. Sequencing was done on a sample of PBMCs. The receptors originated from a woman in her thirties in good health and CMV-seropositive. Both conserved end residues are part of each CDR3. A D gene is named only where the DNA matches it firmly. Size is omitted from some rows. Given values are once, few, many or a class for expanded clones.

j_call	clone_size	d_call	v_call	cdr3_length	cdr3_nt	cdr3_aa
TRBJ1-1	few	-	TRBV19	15	TGTGCCAGTAGTATTGGAGTATCGGCCGGCACTGAAGCTTTCTTT	CASSIGVSAGTEAFF
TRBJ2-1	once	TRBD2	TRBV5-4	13	TGTGCCAGCAGCTTGTTACTAGCGAATGAGCAGTTCTTC	CASSLLLANEQFF
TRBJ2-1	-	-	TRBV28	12	TGTGCCAGCTGGGGACACCCCAATGAGCAGTTCTTC	CASWGHPNEQFF
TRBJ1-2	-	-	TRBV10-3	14	TGTGCCATCAGCCAAACAGGGATTGGCTATGGCTACACCTTC	CAISQTGIGYGYTF
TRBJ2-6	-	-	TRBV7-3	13	TGTGCCAGCCGGGTGACCGGGGCCAACGTCCTGACTTTC	CASRVTGANVLTF
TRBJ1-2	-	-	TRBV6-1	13	TGTGCCAGCGCCGTGGCAGCCCAGGATGGCTACACCTTC	CASAVAAQDGYTF
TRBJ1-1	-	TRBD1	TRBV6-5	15	TGTGCCAGCAGTTACTCGAGACAGGGGGATACTGAAGCTTTCTTT	CASSYSRQGDTEAFF
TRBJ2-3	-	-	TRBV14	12	TGTGCCAGCAGCCTGTCGCAGGTTACGCAGTATTTT	CASSLSQVTQYF
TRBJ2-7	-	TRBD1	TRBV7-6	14	TGTGCCAGCAGCTGGGGACAGGGAACCTACGAGCAGTACTTC	CASSWGQGTYEQYF
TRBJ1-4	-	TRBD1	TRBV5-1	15	TGCGCCAGCAGCTTGGACGGGACAGGGCCTGAAAAACTGTTTTTT	CASSLDGTGPEKLFF
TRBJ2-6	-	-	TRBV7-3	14	TGTGCCAGCAGTCAGAACTCTGGGGCCAACGTCCTGACTTTC	CASSQNSGANVLTF
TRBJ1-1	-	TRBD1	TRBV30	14	TGTGCCTGGGGGGGGGACAGGGAAAACACTGAAGCTTTCTTT	CAWGGDRENTEAFF
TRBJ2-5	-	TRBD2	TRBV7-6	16	TGTGCCAGCAGCTTACAGACTAGCGGGATGCGGGAGACCCAGTACTTC	CASSLQTSGMRETQYF
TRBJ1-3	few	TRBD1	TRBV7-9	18	TGTGCCAGCAGCCCAGTCCCGGGACAGGGATCGACTGGAAACACCATATATTTT	CASSPVPGQGSTGNTIYF
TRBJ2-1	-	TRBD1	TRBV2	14	TGTGCCAGCATTAAGGGACAGGCGGGCAATGAGCAGTTCTTC	CASIKGQAGNEQFF
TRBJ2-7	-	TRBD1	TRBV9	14	TGTGCCAGCAGCGTAGGGGACAGGGGGGACGAGCAGTACTTC	CASSVGDRGDEQYF
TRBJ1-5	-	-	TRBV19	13	TGTGCCAGTAGTTCCTCGGTTAATCAGCCCCAGCATTTT	CASSSSVNQPQHF
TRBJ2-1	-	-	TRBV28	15	TGTGCCAGCAGTTCCCAGGGGCTAGGTAGGAATGAGCAGTTCTTC	CASSSQGLGRNEQFF
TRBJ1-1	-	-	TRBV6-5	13	TGTGCCAGCAGTCCCCCCGTTGGGGACAAAGCTTTCTTT	CASSPPVGDKAFF
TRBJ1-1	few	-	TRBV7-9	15	TGTGCCAGCAGCTTAGAGGGCCTTGCAGGGGTAGTAACTTTCTTT	CASSLEGLAGVVTFF
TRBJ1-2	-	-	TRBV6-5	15	TGTGCCAGCAGCCCCAGAGAAGGGGAGGGCTATGGCTACACCTTC	CASSPREGEGYGYTF
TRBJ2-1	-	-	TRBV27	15	TGTGCCAGCAGTCCTGAGGTCGGGAGAGACAATGAGCAGTTCTTC	CASSPEVGRDNEQFF
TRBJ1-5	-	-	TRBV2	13	TGTGCCAGCACGGTGGGGGAGGATCAGCCCCAGCATTTT	CASTVGEDQPQHF
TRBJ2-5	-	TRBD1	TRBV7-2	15	TGTGCCAGCAGCTTAGTCAGGGGGCTTGGGGAGACCCAGTACTTC	CASSLVRGLGETQYF
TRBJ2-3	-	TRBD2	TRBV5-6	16	TGTGCCAGCAGCTCGAACTTACTAGCGGGGGAAGATACGCAGTATTTT	CASSSNLLAGEDTQYF
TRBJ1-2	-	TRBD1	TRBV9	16	TGTGCCAGCAGCGAGGGGACAGGGTTAGCTAACTATGGCTACACCTTC	CASSEGTGLANYGYTF
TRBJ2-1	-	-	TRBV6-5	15	TGTGCCAGCAGACCCCCCCAGGTAACCTACAATGAGCAGTTCTTC	CASRPPQVTYNEQFF
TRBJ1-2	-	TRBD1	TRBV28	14	TGTGCCAGCAGTTTTTCGGGACAGGTTGATGGCTACACCTTC	CASSFSGQVDGYTF
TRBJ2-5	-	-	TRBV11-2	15	TGTGCCAGCAGCTTAGACCGAGGACTACAAGAGACCCAGTACTTC	CASSLDRGLQETQYF
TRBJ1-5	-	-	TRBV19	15	TGTGCCAGTAGTATCTCAACAGGGTTCAATCAGCCCCAGCATTTT	CASSISTGFNQPQHF
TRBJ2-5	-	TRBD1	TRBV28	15	TGTGCCAGCAGTTTAGAACAGGGGCTTCGGGAGACCCAGTACTTC	CASSLEQGLRETQYF
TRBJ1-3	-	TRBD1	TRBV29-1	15	TGCAGCGTTGTGAGACAGGGGTATTCTGGAAACACCATATATTTT	CSVVRQGYSGNTIYF
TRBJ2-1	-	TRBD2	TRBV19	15	TGTGCCAGTAGTATGCTAGTGGTGGCGGGAGATGAGCAGTTCTTC	CASSMLVVAGDEQFF
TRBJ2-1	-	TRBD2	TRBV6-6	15	TGTGCCAGCAGCTCGACTAGCGGGGGCTACAATGAGCAGTTCTTC	CASSSTSGGYNEQFF
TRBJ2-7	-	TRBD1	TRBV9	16	TGTGCCAGCAGCCCATCCCCTCGACAGGGCTCCTACGAGCAGTACTTC	CASSPSPRQGSYEQYF
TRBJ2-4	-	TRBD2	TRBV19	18	TGTGCCAGTAGTATGACGTTAATAGCGGGAATAGCCAAAAACATTCAGTACTTC	CASSMTLIAGIAKNIQYF
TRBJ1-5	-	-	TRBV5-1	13	TGCGCCAGCAGCCCGGACGGAGGGTACGCCCAGCATTTT	CASSPDGGYAQHF
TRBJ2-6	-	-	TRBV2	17	TGTGCCACCCGACCCATGGGGGGAGTCTCTGGGGCCAACGTCCTGACTTTC	CATRPMGGVSGANVLTF
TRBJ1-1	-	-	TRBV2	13	TGTGCCAGAACAGGGTTCATGAACACTGAAGCTTTCTTT	CARTGFMNTEAFF
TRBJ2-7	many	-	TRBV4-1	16	TGCGCCAGCAGCCAGACCTCGAATAGCTTATTCTACGAGCAGTACTTC	CASSQTSNSLFYEQYF
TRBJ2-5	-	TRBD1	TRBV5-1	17	TGCGCCAGCAGGACAGGGGTCAGTGATGTTTTAAGAGACTCCCAGTACTTC	CASRTGVSDVLRDSQYF
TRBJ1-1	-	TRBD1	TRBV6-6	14	TGTGCCAGCAGGACGGGACAGCAGGGGACTGAAGCTTTCTTT	CASRTGQQGTEAFF